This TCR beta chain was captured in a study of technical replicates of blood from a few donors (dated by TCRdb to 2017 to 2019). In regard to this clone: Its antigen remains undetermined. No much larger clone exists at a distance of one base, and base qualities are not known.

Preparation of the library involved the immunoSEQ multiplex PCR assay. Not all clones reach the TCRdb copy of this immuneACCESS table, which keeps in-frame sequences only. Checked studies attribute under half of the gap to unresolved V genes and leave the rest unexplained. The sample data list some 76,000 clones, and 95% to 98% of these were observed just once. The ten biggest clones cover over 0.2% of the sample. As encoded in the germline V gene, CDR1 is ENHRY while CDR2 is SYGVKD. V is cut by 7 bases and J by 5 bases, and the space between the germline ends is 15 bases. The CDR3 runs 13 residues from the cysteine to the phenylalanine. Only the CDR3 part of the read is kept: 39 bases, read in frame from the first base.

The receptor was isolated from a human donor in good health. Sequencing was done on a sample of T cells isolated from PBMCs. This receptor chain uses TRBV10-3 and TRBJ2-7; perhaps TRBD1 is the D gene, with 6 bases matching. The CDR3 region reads CAITEAGVDEQYF. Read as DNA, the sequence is TGTGCCATCACAGAGGCAGGGGTAGACGAGCAGTACTTC.